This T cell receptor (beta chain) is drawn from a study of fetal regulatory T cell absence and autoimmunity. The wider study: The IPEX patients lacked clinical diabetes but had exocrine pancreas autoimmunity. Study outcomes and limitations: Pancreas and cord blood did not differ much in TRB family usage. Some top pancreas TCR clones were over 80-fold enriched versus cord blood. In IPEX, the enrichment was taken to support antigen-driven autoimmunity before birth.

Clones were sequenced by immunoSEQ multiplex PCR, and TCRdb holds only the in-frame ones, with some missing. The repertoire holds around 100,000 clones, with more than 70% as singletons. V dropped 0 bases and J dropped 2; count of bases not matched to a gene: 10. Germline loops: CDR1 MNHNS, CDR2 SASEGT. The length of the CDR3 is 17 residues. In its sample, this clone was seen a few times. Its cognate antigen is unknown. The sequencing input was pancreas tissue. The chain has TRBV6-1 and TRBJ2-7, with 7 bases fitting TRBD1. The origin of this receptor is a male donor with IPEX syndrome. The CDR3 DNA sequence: TGTGCCAGCAGTGAAGCGATACAGGGGCCTTGGGCCTACGAGCAGTACTTC. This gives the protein CASSEAIQGPWAYEQYF.